The table lists the clone carrying this T cell receptor beta chain with a count of one. Method: immunoSEQ multiplex PCR; TCRdb's copy keeps in-frame clones and lacks some. The table records around 26,000 clones, roughly 85% of them present only once. The sample comes from a study of OX40 agonist ivuxolimab in advanced cancers. Study-wide background: Among those treated, three patients had partial responses, one with hepatocellular carcinoma and two with cutaneous melanoma.

V lost 5 bases to trimming and J lost 10 bases, with 12 bases between them. From germline, CDR1 is LNHDA and CDR2 SQIVND (reference sequence). This CDR3 is built from 12 residues. The source of this sequence is an adult with an advanced solid tumor such as melanoma, head and neck, liver or kidney cancer. V is TRBV19 and J is TRBJ2-1; D is possibly TRBD1 (5 bases). The sequencing used CD4+ or CD8+ T cells sorted from blood, collected in a trial of the OX40 agonist ivuxolimab. The CDR3 reads CASSLEGAEQFF. CDR3 nucleotides: TGTGCCAGTAGTCTTGAAGGGGCCGAGCAGTTCTTC. Full variable domain (missing parts from reference TRBV19 and TRBJ2-1): DGGITQSPKYLFRKEGQNVTLSCEQNLNHDAMYWYRQDPGQGLRLIYYSQIVNDFQKGDIAEGYSVSREKKESFPLTVTSAQKNPTAFYLCASSLEGAEQFFGPGTRLTVL.